This is a list of T cell receptor beta chains from one sample in a study of cytomegalovirus exposure and HLA in healthy donors. Measured with immunoSEQ multiplex PCR; TCRdb has only the in-frame clones, and not every one. The profile shows about 140,000 clones, 65% to 85% of them singletons. Sequencing was done on a sample of PBMCs. Source of these receptors: a man aged 18 to 29 in good health and CMV-seronegative. The CDR3 runs from the conserved cysteine through the conserved F or W.

CSSSSSGVAYF	TRBV7-9	TRBJ2-7
CASSPEQVSPLHF	TRBV7-8	TRBJ1-6
CASSEGLAGVYEQYF	TRBV6-1	TRBJ2-7
CASSLQGFEAFF	TRBV5-4	TRBJ1-1
CAISESAAVYNEQFF	TRBV10-3	TRBJ2-1
CASSQDLGGQWCGYTF	TRBV4-2	TRBJ1-2
CASSRGNTEAFF	TRBV25-1	TRBJ1-1
CASSQKGIRGDYGYTF	TRBV4-3	TRBJ1-2
CASSGHGGAGNEQFF	TRBV9	TRBJ2-1
CASSFTQGGDEKLFF	TRBV9	TRBJ1-4
CASSSGRWDYGYTF	TRBV25-1	TRBJ1-2
CSVRDRTSSTEAFF	TRBV29-1	TRBJ1-1
CASSQGRAINEKLFF	TRBV14	TRBJ1-4
CANSALQGAINSPLHF	TRBV7-8	TRBJ1-6
CASSPRGQATDTQYF	TRBV9	TRBJ2-3
CASSLGHTIEQYF	TRBV5-1	TRBJ2-7
CASSVTGLGYEQYF	TRBV2	TRBJ2-7
CASSPTTSNAGELFF	TRBV7-3	TRBJ2-2
CASSRRQIVNTEAFF	TRBV19	TRBJ1-1